This T cell receptor beta chain was identified during a study of CXCR3-negative and CXCR3-positive naive CD8 T cells. Some 300,000 cells per CD8+ T cell subset were flow-sorted in triplicate. Among CD8+ T cells, naive ones were CD45RO-CCR7+CD27+CD95-. Libraries were UMI-labeled 5' RACE TRB cDNA. TCRdb reprocessed the 5' RACE reads, with one entry per CDR3 protein and no DNA. In total, the table holds 65,000 to 75,000 distinct CDR3 sequences. Germline V CDR1 and CDR2: SQVTM, ANQGSEA. The CDR3 contains 14 residues. The source material was naive CXCR3- CD8+ T cells from blood. Subset given: CD45RO-CCR7+CD27+CD95- naive CD8+ T cells lacking CXCR3 (TNR3-). V is TRBV29-1 and J is TRBJ2-7; lacking DNA, the TRBD2 call made by TCRdb goes unchecked. This receptor was obtained from a human donor in good health. Some clones in this sample may be carry-over from other donors' samples. The CDR3 protein is CSIGIPSGGDEQYF.